This record covers a single TCR beta chain. The data were obtained in a study of blood T cell repertoires in COVID-19. The CDR3 length is 13 residues. Per germline, CDR1 SGHNT and CDR2 YYREEE (reference sequence). The ends lost 0 bases at V and 9 bases at J; junction bases unmatched: 0. Sequenced by immunoSEQ multiplex PCR; TCRdb stores in-frame clones only, minus some. The sample has about 210,000 clones, over 80% seen once. All enrollees were about 18 to 89 years old and from some 24 US areas. Cohort placement rested on clinical history that participants reported themselves. This chain links TRBV5-4 with TRBJ2-1; 10 bases are a match to TRBD2. The sequenced sample consisted of PBMCs or T cells enriched from blood (not recorded which). The receptor's source is a man aged 25-45 years who had recovered from COVID-19. CDR3 residues: CASSLGTSGEQFF. DNA for the CDR3: TGTGCCAGCAGCTTGGGGACTAGCGGTGAGCAGTTCTTC. Full variable domain (outside the CDR3, taken from reference TRBV5-4 and TRBJ2-1): ETGVTQSPTHLIKTRGQQVTLRCSSQSGHNTVSWYQQALGQGPQFIFQYYREEENGRGNFPPRFSGLQFPNYSSELNVNALELDDSALYLCASSLGTSGEQFFGPGTRLTVL.